This T cell receptor (beta chain) comes out of a study of blood T cell repertoires in COVID-19 (dated by TCRdb to about 2020). Regarding the complete study: Samples covering the acute and convalescent phases of COVID-19 were provided by collaborators in the United States, Italy and Spain. The material from the prospective study consisted of cDNA or gDNA derived from T cells, B-cell-depleted T cells, or PBMCs. Deeply sampled blood TCRbeta repertoires from subjects exposed to, actively infected with, or recovered from COVID-19 were included in the dataset. The repertoires were released in a freely available public database meant as a resource for research on the immune response to SARS-CoV-2. The samples were drawn from the first 160 participants of the ongoing ImmuneRACE study and from some 1,300 subjects provided by 6 global collaborators. Sample metadata almost always included a de-identified subject ID, COVID-19 status, age in years and sex. HLA class I and class II types, where available, came from metadata supplied by the sample provider rather than from assay-based typing.

The immunoSEQ Assay, a bias-controlled multiplex PCR, was used to amplify TCRbeta CDR3 regions from genomic DNA. The authors' analysis ran thus. The number of nucleated cells in each sample was estimated from the amplification of reference gene primers within the assay. Sequence reads were collapsed and filtered to measure the absolute abundance of every unique TCRbeta CDR3 rearrangement. For each sample, productive Simpson clonality was calculated as the square root of Simpson's diversity index over productive rearrangements. TCRdb provides this immuneACCESS table in a form limited to in-frame rearrangements. Some clones are lacking; in checked studies, under half of them reflect an unresolved V gene, and why the rest are absent is not known. V and J calls and clone size are those listed in that table; D and trimming were worked out from the DNA. This sample has 200,000 to 250,000 clones in its table, and about four fifths of those were observed once. About 3.3% of the sample goes to the ten largest clones.

In the prospective study, participants were about 18 to 100 years old, resided in fewer than 25 geographic areas of the United States, and were enrolled through a virtual design. In the prospective study, participants were assigned to cohorts based on the clinical history participants reported in a screening survey and a study questionnaire. For ImmuneRACE Cohort 3, a participant was defined as recovered based on two consecutive negative NP/OP PCR tests, clearance by a healthcare professional, or resolution of symptoms. In the prospective study, mobile phlebotomists collected whole blood, serum and a nasopharyngeal or oropharyngeal swab from each participant. Prospective study participants could optionally give additional blood draws and questionnaires over an approximately 2-month period. Prospective study blood samples were shipped either frozen or at room temperature before DNA extraction. Study-level results and caveats: Clinical and demographic metadata were provided uncurated, with the amount varying by source and participant.

For this clone: The specificity of this receptor is unknown. No clone much larger than this one lies a single base away; base qualities are absent.

Measured from the cysteine to the phenylalanine, the CDR3 is 16 residues long. Just CDR3 DNA is preserved here, 48 bases in frame from base 1. Germline trimming amounts to 6 bases on V and 1 base on J, with 3 as the count of junction bases outside the gene matches. As encoded in the germline V gene, CDR1 is MNHEY while CDR2 is SVGEGT. Sample: PBMCs or T cells enriched from blood (not recorded which). The chain is made from TRBV6-2 or TRBV6-3 and TRBJ1-6; TRBD1 lines up with 10 middle nucleotides. The clonotype comes from a woman aged 55-75 years who had recovered from COVID-19. The DNA sequence is TGTGCCAGCAGCCGGGACAGGGGTTCCTATAATTCACCCCTCCACTTT. Translation gives CASSRDRGSYNSPLHF.